The 11 T cell receptor beta chains reported below all come from one sample, sequenced in a study of blood T cells in healthy people across ages. The second PCR ran about 7 to 12 cycles with a sample-barcoded 5' primer and J-beta primers. TCRdb processed the 5' RACE reads anew with MiXCR; each CDR3 protein has one entry. Of about 1,500,000 distinct CDR3 sequences in the sample, approximately 28% are singletons; the top ten hold about 7.7%. Sequenced material: blood. Every receptor here comes from a woman in her thirties in good health.

This clonotype was observed a handful of times. The chain couples TRBV6-5 to TRBJ1-2; D is perhaps TRBD1 (5 bases). Germline V lookup: CDR1 MNHEY, CDR2 SVGAGI. The CDR3 covers 16 residues. V was clipped by 4 bases and J by 2 bases, with 17 bases between them. The CDR3 reads CASSWDGSIPNYGYTF. CDR3 sequence (DNA): TGTGCCAGCAGTTGGGACGGGAGTATCCCAAACTATGGCTACACCTTC.

This clonotype was seen repeatedly, ten times or more. The chain has TRBV3-1 and TRBJ2-7; the D gene is possibly TRBD2 (6 bases). The CDR3 has 15 amino acids. V lost 6 bases to trimming and J lost 2 bases, with 17 bases between them. The V gene's germline CDR1 is LGHDT and CDR2 YNNKEL (reference sequence). The CDR3 DNA reads as TGTGCCAGCAGTCGCCGGCGGGATTATACCTACGAGCAGTACTTC. Protein: CASSRRRDYTYEQYF.

The rearrangement joins TRBV12-3 or TRBV12-4 to TRBJ1-6, with D unresolved. Trimming stripped 8 bases from V and 10 bases from J, with 15 bases between. The CDR3 extends over 13 amino acids. The CDR3 DNA reads as TGTGCCAGCGTCCTTCAGGTTGGATCACCCCTCCACTTT. It is translated as CASVLQVGSPLHF.

This clonotype occurred once. The chain joins TRBV19 to TRBJ1-5, with D possibly being TRBD1 (6 bases). Trimming pared 4 bases from V and 2 bases from J, leaving 15 bases between. CDR1 LNHDA and CDR2 SQIVND come from the germline V gene (reference sequence). This CDR3 has 16 residues. DNA of the CDR3: TGTGCCAGTAGTACAATCCTACAGGGTTGCAATCAGCCCCAGCATTTT. This codes for CASSTILQGCNQPQHF.

This clonotype was counted once. This may come from a read error, since a much larger clone is one base off. The chain links TRBV20-1 to TRBJ2-3; 12 positions agree with TRBD2. Germline-derived CDR1 and CDR2 are DFQATT and SNEGSKA (reference sequence). The CDR3 consists of 16 residues. The CDR3 spells CSAAVGLAGYTDTQDF. The CDR3 DNA reads as TGCAGTGCGGCCGTAGGACTAGCGGGATACACAGATACGCAGGATTTT.

A word on this clonotype: This may come from a read error, since a much larger clone is one base off. V usage is TRBV29-1 and J usage is TRBJ2-3; either TRBD1 or TRBD2 may supply D (5 bases each). The CDR3 is made up of 12 amino acids. From germline, CDR1 is SQVTM and CDR2 ANQGSEA. The CDR3 DNA reads as TGCAGCGTTGATCCCGGGGCAGATATGCAGTATTTT. This codes for CSVDPGADMQYF.

The sample holds a few counts of this clonotype. This chain connects TRBV5-1 to TRBJ1-1; D gene uncertain. The germline gives CDR1 SGHRS, CDR2 YFSETQ. The V and J ends lost 3 bases and 3 bases respectively, with 9 bases between them. There are 13 residues in the CDR3. The CDR3 region is CASSSMIDTEAFF. The CDR3 DNA reads TGCGCCAGCAGCTCTATGATTGACACTGAAGCTTTCTTT. The complete variable domain, with remaining parts taken from reference TRBV5-1 and TRBJ1-1, reads KAGVTQTPRYLIKTRGQQVTLSCSPISGHRSVSWYQQTPGQGLQFLFEYFSETQRNKGNFPGRFSGRQFSNSRSEMNVSTLELGDSALYLCASSSMIDTEAFFGQGTRLTVV.

This clonotype occurred a few times. CDR3 amino acids: CASSLTGNVNQPQHF. The CDR3 nucleotides read TGTGCCAGTAGTTTGACAGGGAATGTCAATCAGCCCCAGCATTTT. The rearrangement links TRBV19 to TRBJ1-5, with 7 bases identical to TRBD1. V dropped 5 bases and J dropped 3; count of bases not matched to a gene: 7. Germline lookup yields CDR1 LNHDA and CDR2 SQIVND (reference sequence). The CDR3 sequence is 15 residues long. The full variable domain, its missing parts supplied by reference TRBV19 and TRBJ1-5, is DGGITQSPKYLFRKEGQNVTLSCEQNLNHDAMYWYRQDPGQGLRLIYYSQIVNDFQKGDIAEGYSVSREKKESFPLTVTSAQKNPTAFYLCASSLTGNVNQPQHFGDGTRLSIL.

The gene calls are TRBV20-1 and TRBJ2-1; 7 bases fit TRBD1. The trim removed 0 bases at V and 7 bases at J, leaving 6 bases unmatched. Germline CDR1 is DFQATT and CDR2 is SNEGSKA (reference sequence). This CDR3 comprises 14 residues. The CDR3: CSAREGGRGNEQFF. The CDR3 bases are TGCAGTGCTAGAGAAGGCGGCAGGGGGAATGAGCAGTTCTTC.

The sample holds a few counts of this clonotype. V and J are TRBV30 and TRBJ2-1; 12 positions agree with TRBD2. CDR3 length equals 16 residues. Losses at the gene ends were 0 bases for V and 10 bases for J; bases not matched to a gene: 10. Per the germline V gene, CDR1 is GTSNPN and CDR2 is SVGIG (reference sequence). The CDR3 is CAWSVGLAGILGEQFF. In DNA form, the CDR3 reads TGTGCCTGGAGTGTAGGACTAGCGGGAATATTGGGGGAGCAGTTCTTC.

The chain links TRBV5-1 to TRBJ1-3; D perhaps matches TRBD1 (5 bases). The CDR3 contains 15 residues. The germline gives CDR1 SGHRS, CDR2 YFSETQ. V gave up 3 bases and J gave up 3 bases, with 13 bases separating them. The CDR3 nucleotides read TGCGCCAGCAGCTCTGACCCGGGGGATGGAAACACCATATATTTT. It translates to CASSSDPGDGNTIYF.